This T cell receptor (beta chain) was identified during a study of blood T cell repertoires in COVID-19 (dated by TCRdb to about 2020). Broadly, across the study: Samples covering the acute and convalescent phases of COVID-19 were provided by collaborators in the United States, Italy and Spain. The repertoires were released in a freely available public database meant as a resource for research on the immune response to SARS-CoV-2. HLA class I and class II types, where available, came from metadata supplied by the sample provider rather than from assay-based typing. Sample metadata almost always included a de-identified subject ID, COVID-19 status, age in years and sex. Samples came from the ongoing ImmuneRACE study (first 160 participants) plus 1,254 subjects from 6 global collaborators. The prospective study material was composed of cDNA or gDNA derived from T cells, B-cell-depleted T cells, or PBMCs. The dataset comprised deeply sampled blood TCRbeta repertoires from subjects exposed to, actively infected with, or recovered from COVID-19. The paper as a whole reports these results and caveats: Clinical and demographic metadata were provided uncurated, with the amount varying by source and participant.

Based on the germline V gene, the CDR1 and CDR2 sequences are LGHNA and YNFKEQ. The CDR3 covers 15 residues, taking in both the cysteine and the phenylalanine. Kept here is only the CDR3 DNA, which spans 45 bases and is read in frame from base 1. The germline ends are 7 bases apart after V is trimmed by 0 bases and J by 2 bases. Each collaborating institution followed its own protocols to collect whole blood in K2EDTA tubes. For TCRbeta analysis, collaborator samples were shipped as frozen whole blood, as isolated PBMCs, or as DNA extracted from either sample type. This clone was observed a few times. Its antigen remains unidentified. Base quality data are lacking; no much larger clone is found one base away. The immunoSEQ Assay, a bias-controlled multiplex PCR, was used to amplify TCRbeta CDR3 regions from genomic DNA. Processing in the source paper ran as follows. Within the assay, amplification of reference gene primers was used to estimate how many nucleated cells each sample contained. To quantify the absolute abundance of each unique TCRbeta CDR3 rearrangement, sequence reads were collapsed and filtered. For each sample, productive Simpson clonality was calculated as the square root of Simpson's diversity index over productive rearrangements. TCRdb retrieved this table from immuneACCESS and kept in-frame rearrangements only. Not all clones are present; in checked studies, unresolved V genes account for under half, and no reason is known for the remainder. V and J calls and clone size come straight from that table; D and trimming were deduced from the DNA. For this sample there are 250,000 to 300,000 clones; about 73% appear just once. The ten biggest clones cover around 3.2% of the sample.

Input material: peripheral blood. The chain links TRBV4-2 with TRBJ1-4; TRBD1 is perhaps the D gene, given 5 matching bases. The sequence was collected from a woman older than 75 with acute or convalescent COVID-19. The CDR3 protein is CASSQDRVTNEKLFF. The DNA sequence follows: TGTGCCAGCAGCCAAGACAGGGTCACTAATGAAAAACTGTTTTTT.